The next 17 T cell receptor beta chains were all read from a single sample in a study of cytotoxic CD8 clonotypes in ibrutinib-treated CLL. The data were produced by immunoSEQ multiplex PCR, yet TCRdb's version contains in-frame clones alone and is incomplete. Here the sample spans under 200,000 clones, around 80% being singletons. The source was PBMCs, collected after 24 months of ibrutinib treatment. These receptors originate from a human donor with chronic lymphocytic leukemia.

This sequence joins TRBV30 and TRBJ1-2, with a possible D match to TRBD1 (5 bases). CDR1 and CDR2 from the germline V gene are GTSNPN and SVGIG (reference sequence). Trimming took 2 bases from V and 10 from J, leaving 23 bases between them. The CDR3 contains 15 residues. CDR3 in amino acids: CAWSLMRGGIHDYTF. In nucleotides, the CDR3 is TGTGCCTGGAGTCTAATGCGTGGGGGGATCCATGACTACACCTTC. Drawing the rest from reference TRBV30 and TRBJ1-2, the complete variable domain is SQTIHQWPATLVQPVGSPLSLECTVEGTSNPNLYWYRQAAGRGLQLLFYSVGIGQISSEVPQNLSASRPQDRQFILSSKKLLLSDSGFYLCAWSLMRGGIHDYTFGSGTRLTVV.

This clone appeared a single time. The V and J genes are TRBV6-1 and TRBJ1-1, with TRBD1 matching over 8 bases. J gave up 1 base and V 6 bases, and 1 base lay outside the gene matches. This CDR3 is 13 amino acids long. Per germline, CDR1 MNHNS and CDR2 SASEGT. CDR3 in DNA: TGTGCCAGCAGGGACAGGGAGAACACTGAAGCTTTCTTT. It specifies CASRDRENTEAFF.

The V gene is TRBV5-1, the J gene TRBJ2-7; D is undetermined. From germline, CDR1 is SGHRS and CDR2 YFSETQ. The CDR3 contains 13 residues. Deletions cut 3 bases from V and 1 base from J, with 8 bases between. The CDR3 DNA is TGCGCCAGCAGCTGGGTAGGGTCCTACGAGCAGTACTTC. Its translation: CASSWVGSYEQYF. The whole variable domain, remainder taken from reference TRBV5-1 and TRBJ2-7, is KAGVTQTPRYLIKTRGQQVTLSCSPISGHRSVSWYQQTPGQGLQFLFEYFSETQRNKGNFPGRFSGRQFSNSRSEMNVSTLELGDSALYLCASSWVGSYEQYFGPGTRLTVT.

V and J are TRBV4-3 and TRBJ1-2, with 7 bases that match TRBD1. CDR1 and CDR2 (germline): LGHNA, YSLEER. This CDR3 is built from 16 residues. V lost 4 bases and J lost 8; bases outside the gene matches: 16. For the CDR3, the DNA is TGCGCCAGCAGCCTGGGACTGTTGGCAGGGGGTAAGGGCTACACCTTC. It specifies CASSLGLLAGGKGYTF.

The chain is built from TRBV4-3 and TRBJ2-1; the D is unclear. Trimming shortened V by 4 bases and J by 5 bases, and 12 bases separated the two germline ends. The CDR3 contains 14 residues. Germline CDR1 is LGHNA and CDR2 is YSLEER. The CDR3 coding sequence is TGCGCCAGCAGCCTCAGAAGATTCAACAATGAGCAGTTCTTC. Translation: CASSLRRFNNEQFF.

The chain combines TRBV7-9 with TRBJ2-7; unclear D gene. The germline CDR1 and CDR2 sequences are SEHNR and FQNEAQ (reference sequence). CDR3 length equals 12 residues. Trimming took 5 bases from V and 1 from J, leaving 6 bases between them. CDR3 region: CASSPSSYEQYF. CDR3 nucleotide sequence: TGTGCCAGCAGCCCCTCATCCTACGAGCAGTACTTC.

V and J are TRBV6-5 and TRBJ1-2; the match to TRBD1 covers 7 bases. The CDR3 runs 15 residues. Trimming removed 2 bases from V and 8 bases from J; junction bases left unmatched: 11. Germline loops: CDR1 MNHEY, CDR2 SVGAGI. The DNA of the CDR3 is TGTGCCAGCAGTTACGGCGACAGGGCTGGAGGCGGCTACACCTTC. Translation gives CASSYGDRAGGGYTF.

The CDR3 bases are TGCGCCAGCAGCCTCACCCCCGGGACAGACAATGAGCAGTTCTTC. Protein: CASSLTPGTDNEQFF. The chain employs TRBV4-1 and TRBJ2-1; 7 bases map to TRBD1. J gave up 5 bases and V 4 bases, and 8 bases lay outside the gene matches. Germline V gene sequence: CDR1 MGHRA, CDR2 YSYEKL. The CDR3 contains 15 residues.

This chain uses TRBV6-5 with TRBJ1-3; 10 bases align to TRBD1. This CDR3 has 14 residues. The ends lost 6 bases at V and 5 bases at J; junction bases unmatched: 4. The germline CDR1 and CDR2 sequences are MNHEY and SVGAGI. CDR3: CASRRDRGRNTIYF. As DNA, the CDR3 is TGTGCCAGCAGACGGGACAGGGGTAGAAACACCATATATTTT.

The CDR3 coding sequence is TGTGCCTGGAGTGTACAACTTGGGCGGGCTAACACCGGGGAGCTGTTTTTT. This gives the protein CAWSVQLGRANTGELFF. The rearrangement links TRBV30 to TRBJ2-2; D possibly corresponds to TRBD2 (5 bases). Deletions cut 0 bases from V and 2 bases from J, with 16 bases between. The CDR3 loop spans 17 amino acids. Per the germline V gene, CDR1 is GTSNPN and CDR2 is SVGIG (reference sequence).

V gene TRBV4-2 combines with J gene TRBJ2-4; D is unresolved. The V and J ends lost 1 base and 5 bases respectively, with 12 bases between them. The CDR3 runs to 15 residues. Looked up from germline, CDR1 is LGHNA and CDR2 is YNFKEQ. CDR3 sequence: CASSQGQDGQNIQYF. The DNA of the CDR3 is TGTGCCAGCAGCCAAGGCCAGGACGGGCAAAACATTCAGTACTTC.

The gene calls are TRBV7-2 and TRBJ2-2; possibly TRBD2 for D (6 bases). Germline V gives CDR1 SGHTA, CDR2 FQGNSA. V was cut by 5 bases and J by 10 bases, with 11 bases left in between. This CDR3 region has 12 residues. The CDR3 is CASSLWGVELFF. The CDR3 DNA sequence: TGTGCCAGCAGCCTCTGGGGGGTGGAGCTGTTTTTT.

This chain uses TRBV6-5 with TRBJ2-7; D may be TRBD1 (6 bases). Trimming pared 0 bases from V and 6 bases from J, leaving 12 bases between. Germline CDR1 reads MNHEY; CDR2 reads SVGAGI. The CDR3 totals 14 residues. The CDR3 nucleotides are TGTGCCAGCAGTTACTCAGGGCAGGACAGCGAGCAGTACTTC. It yields the protein CASSYSGQDSEQYF.

This rearrangement joins TRBV11-2 to TRBJ1-2; 7 bases are shared with TRBD1. The CDR3 is 14 residues long. Per the germline V gene, CDR1 is SGHAT and CDR2 is FQNNGV. V shed 2 bases, J shed 6 bases, and the junction held 6 bases outside the gene matches. In DNA, the CDR3 is TGTGCCAGCAGCTTATTTACAGGGGAGAATGGCTACACCTTC. This encodes CASSLFTGENGYTF.

This clone was counted once. V and J are TRBV19 and TRBJ1-5; D not certain. V dropped 0 bases and J dropped 0 bases, with 12 bases sitting between them. This CDR3 has 17 residues. Germline CDR1 LNHDA, CDR2 SQIVND (reference sequence). Written as DNA, the CDR3 is TGTGCCAGTAGTATAGATCGTAGCGGCTATAGCAATCAGCCCCAGCATTTT. This translates into CASSIDRSGYSNQPQHF. Looking up the rest from reference TRBV19 and TRBJ1-5 gives the full variable domain: DGGITQSPKYLFRKEGQNVTLSCEQNLNHDAMYWYRQDPGQGLRLIYYSQIVNDFQKGDIAEGYSVSREKKESFPLTVTSAQKNPTAFYLCASSIDRSGYSNQPQHFGDGTRLSIL.

The chain is built from TRBV7-2 and TRBJ2-7, with TRBD2 matching 7 bases. Unmatched junction bases numbered 11, after V lost 5 bases and J lost 4 bases. Germline lookup yields CDR1 SGHTA and CDR2 FQGNSA. The CDR3 consists of 15 residues. Here the CDR3 reads CASSPGGGRVYEQYF. CDR3 nucleotides: TGTGCCAGCAGCCCGGGAGGAGGGCGGGTATACGAGCAGTACTTC.

The chain employs TRBV7-2 and TRBJ2-7, with 7 nucleotides matching TRBD2. The germline gives CDR1 SGHTA, CDR2 FQGNSA. The CDR3 is made up of 13 amino acids. J was trimmed by 3 bases and V by 8 bases; bases with no gene match: 7. Written as DNA, the CDR3 is TGTGCCAGCCAAAGTCCGGGGGGCTACGAGCAGTACTTC. It translates to CASQSPGGYEQYF. The full variable domain, completed using reference TRBV7-2 and TRBJ2-7, is GAGVSQSPSNKVTEKGKDVELRCDPISGHTALYWYRQSLGQGLEFLIYFQGNSAPDKSGLPSDRFSAERTGGSVSTLTIQRTQQEDSAVYLCASQSPGGYEQYFGPGTRLTVT.